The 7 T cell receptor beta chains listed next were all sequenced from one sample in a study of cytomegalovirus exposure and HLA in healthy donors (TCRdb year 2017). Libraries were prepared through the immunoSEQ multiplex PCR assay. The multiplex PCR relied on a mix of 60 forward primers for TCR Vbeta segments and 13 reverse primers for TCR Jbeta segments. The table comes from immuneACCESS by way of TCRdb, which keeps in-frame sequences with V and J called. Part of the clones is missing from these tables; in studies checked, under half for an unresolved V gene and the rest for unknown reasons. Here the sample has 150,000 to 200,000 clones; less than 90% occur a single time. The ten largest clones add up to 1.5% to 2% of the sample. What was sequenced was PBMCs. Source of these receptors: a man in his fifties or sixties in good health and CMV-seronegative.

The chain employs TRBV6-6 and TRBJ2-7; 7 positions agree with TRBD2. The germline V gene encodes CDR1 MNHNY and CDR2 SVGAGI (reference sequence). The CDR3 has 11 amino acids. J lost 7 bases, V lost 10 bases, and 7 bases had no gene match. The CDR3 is CATRGGEEQYF. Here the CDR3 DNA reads TGTGCCACCCGGGGAGGGGAGGAGCAGTACTTC.

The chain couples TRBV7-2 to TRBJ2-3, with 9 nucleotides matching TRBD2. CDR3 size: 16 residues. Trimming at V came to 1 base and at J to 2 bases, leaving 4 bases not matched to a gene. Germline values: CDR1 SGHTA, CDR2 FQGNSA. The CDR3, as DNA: TGTGCCAGCAGCTTAGTTAGCGGGAGTTACACAGATACGCAGTATTTT. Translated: CASSLVSGSYTDTQYF. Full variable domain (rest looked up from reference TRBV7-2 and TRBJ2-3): GAGVSQSPSNKVTEKGKDVELRCDPISGHTALYWYRQSLGQGLEFLIYFQGNSAPDKSGLPSDRFSAERTGGSVSTLTIQRTQQEDSAVYLCASSLVSGSYTDTQYFGPGTRLTVL.

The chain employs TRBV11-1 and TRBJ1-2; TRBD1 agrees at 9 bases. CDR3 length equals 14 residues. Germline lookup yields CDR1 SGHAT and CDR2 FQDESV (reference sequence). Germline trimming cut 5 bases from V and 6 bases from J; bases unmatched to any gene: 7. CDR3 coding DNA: TGTGCCAGCAGCCTACGGACAGGGGAGGATGGCTACACCTTC. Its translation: CASSLRTGEDGYTF.

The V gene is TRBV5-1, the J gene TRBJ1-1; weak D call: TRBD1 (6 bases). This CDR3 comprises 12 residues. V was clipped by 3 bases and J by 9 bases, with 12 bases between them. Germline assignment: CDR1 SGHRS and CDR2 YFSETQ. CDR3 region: CASSSGGNKAFF. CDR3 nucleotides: TGCGCCAGCAGCTCGGGGGGCAACAAAGCTTTCTTT.

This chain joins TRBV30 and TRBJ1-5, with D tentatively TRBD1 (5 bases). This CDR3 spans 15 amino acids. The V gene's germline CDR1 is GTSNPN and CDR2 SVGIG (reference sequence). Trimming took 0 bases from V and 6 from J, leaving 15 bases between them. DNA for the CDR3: TGTGCCTGGAGTGTACGGGGGTTGATTGGTCAGCCCCAGCATTTT. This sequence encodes CAWSVRGLIGQPQHF.

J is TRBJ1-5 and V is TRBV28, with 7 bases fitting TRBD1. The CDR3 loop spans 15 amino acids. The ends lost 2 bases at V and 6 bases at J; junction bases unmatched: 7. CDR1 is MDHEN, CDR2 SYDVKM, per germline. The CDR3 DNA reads TGTGCCAGCAGTTTAATAGGAGGGGGCCGTCAGCCCCAGCATTTT. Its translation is CASSLIGGGRQPQHF.

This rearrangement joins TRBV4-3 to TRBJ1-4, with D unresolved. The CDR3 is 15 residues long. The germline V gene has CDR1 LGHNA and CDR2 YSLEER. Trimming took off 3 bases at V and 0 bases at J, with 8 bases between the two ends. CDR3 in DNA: TGCGCCAGCAGCCATATCGGGGCAACTAATGAAAAACTGTTTTTT. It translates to CASSHIGATNEKLFF.